This TCR beta chain was recorded in a study of read filtering for tumor transcriptome and immune sequencing. Study as a whole: About 8 patients were R-ISS I, more than 15 were R-ISS II, about seven were R-ISS III. DNase treatment preceded whole-transcriptome library preparation.

V gave up 1 base and J gave up 1 base, with 8 bases separating them. The CDR3 is made up of 14 amino acids. CDR1 and CDR2 (germline): DFQATT, SNEGSKA (reference sequence). Study results and limitations: Without single-read clonotypes, shared clonotype proportions correlated more between IR-seq and RNA-seq.

From 300 to 450 ng of RNA, a library with molecular barcoded alpha/delta and beta/gamma adaptors was made. TCRdb fed the reads into MiXCR, producing one record per CDR3 protein. The repertoire has about 48,000 distinct CDR3 sequences, less than 20% of them found once; the top ten carry roughly 15%. About this clonotype: What it recognizes is unknown.

The chain uses TRBV20-1 and TRBJ1-5; D may be TRBD1 (6 bases). This TCR was recovered from a donor aged 40 or over with multiple myeloma. Sequenced: a population of CD138-negative cells sorted from bone marrow. CDR3 residues: CSARVGQSNQPQHF. The CDR3 DNA reads TGCAGTGCTAGAGTCGGACAGAGCAATCAGCCCCAGCATTTT.